This T cell receptor (beta chain) was captured in a study of early stage breast cancer tumors (dated by TCRdb to 2016 to 2017). In terms of the full investigation: Of the approximately 15 invasive breast tumors, about a dozen were found to be estrogen receptor-positive, progesterone receptor-positive and HER2-negative. The samples as a whole yielded a few million detected templates, corresponding to over a million unique clonotypes. A read coverage of roughly 10-fold per sample was achieved on average. Eight of the 12 ER+/PR+/HER2- tumors were invasive ductal carcinomas, while the other four were invasive lobular carcinomas. Here is what the overall study found, with its caveats: Chain pairing and functional markers such as CD4, CD8 and FOXP3 were missed by bulk genomic DNA sequencing of unsorted cells. Enriched TCRB sequences shared across patients were mostly commonly generated sequences, unlikely to play an important role in the tumor microenvironment. Repertoires from blood and normal breast were more alike than repertoires from blood and tumor, and in about 85% of the 16 patients, comparing each tissue with blood separated tumor from normal. The small cohort size prevented analysis by tumor subtype. Compared with adjacent normal breast tissue, tumors had roughly 2.5-fold higher T cell density and higher clonality.

In the case of this clone: Its antigen is unknown. The input lacks base qualities; no much larger clone sits a single base away.

Dicing about 20-55 mg of tumor tissue typically gave a DNA yield of more than 2.5 ug. The study profiled bulk TCR beta-chain repertoires in matched peripheral blood, tumor and adjacent normal breast tissue taken from approximately 15 patients with early-stage breast cancer. Following resection, visually identified tumor tissue was excised and transferred into prechilled RNAlater. Using a TissueLyser II, roughly 17-55 mg of tumor tissue was diced and homogenized in RLTplus buffer with beta-mercaptoethanol and antifoaming agent. The Qiagen AllPrep DNA/RNA Mini kit was used to extract genomic DNA. CDR1 and CDR2 are read off the germline V gene (reference sequence) as SGHKS and YYEKEE. The CDR3 runs 16 amino acids, cysteine and phenylalanine included. Only the CDR3 region is kept as DNA, spanning 48 bases read in frame from base 1. V lost 4 bases and J lost 3 bases; the stretch between them is 19 bases long.

Two independent genomic DNA replicates were amplified for each sample, with approximately 0.5 ug used for blood and about 1.5 ug for tumor or normal breast. TCRB sequencing of genomic DNA was carried out with the ImmunoSeq Intro kit according to the manufacturer's instructions. Multiplex PCR ran 25 to 40 cycles with proprietary primers and spike-in control sequences for absolute quantification. Single-end 150-bp reads were used to sequence an 87-bp fragment spanning the CDR3 and the flanking V and J genes. Seven samples, each with two replicates, were multiplexed per lane of an Illumina MiSeq using version 3.0 chemistry. For the original study's pipeline: Raw data were processed with the vendor's proprietary pipeline, and both replicates were merged into a single result per sample. A clonotype was defined as productive rearrangements that share the same V-gene family, CDR3 amino acid sequence and J-gene segment. Clonality was calculated as 1 minus the normalized Shannon entropy (Pielou evenness) of TCRB abundances. T cell density was estimated as total templates divided by the number of input cells, with the number of input cells inferred from the DNA input amount. Total repertoire diversity and clonality were estimated with Recon using default parameters. Tumor-enriched clonotypes were defined as having over 0.1% abundance in tumor and at least 32-fold higher abundance than in normal breast. Here the immuneACCESS table is served through TCRdb, limited to in-frame sequences with V and J called. Missing clones are a known gap in these copies; in checked studies unresolved V genes cover under half, and the rest lacks a known reason. Clone size and V and J calls were adopted from that table, with D and trimming inferred from the DNA. The sample yields several thousand clones; about 56% were counted once. The biggest ten clones account for roughly 18% of the sample.

What was sequenced was breast tumor tissue. The sequence came from a person aged 45-65 years with breast cancer. The chain is made from TRBV5-5 and TRBJ1-1; a tentative D match to TRBD1 spans 6 bases. CDR3 sequence: CASSHPGGQVHTEAFF. Here is the DNA: TGTGCCAGCAGCCATCCCGGGGGGCAGGTTCACACTGAAGCTTTCTTT.